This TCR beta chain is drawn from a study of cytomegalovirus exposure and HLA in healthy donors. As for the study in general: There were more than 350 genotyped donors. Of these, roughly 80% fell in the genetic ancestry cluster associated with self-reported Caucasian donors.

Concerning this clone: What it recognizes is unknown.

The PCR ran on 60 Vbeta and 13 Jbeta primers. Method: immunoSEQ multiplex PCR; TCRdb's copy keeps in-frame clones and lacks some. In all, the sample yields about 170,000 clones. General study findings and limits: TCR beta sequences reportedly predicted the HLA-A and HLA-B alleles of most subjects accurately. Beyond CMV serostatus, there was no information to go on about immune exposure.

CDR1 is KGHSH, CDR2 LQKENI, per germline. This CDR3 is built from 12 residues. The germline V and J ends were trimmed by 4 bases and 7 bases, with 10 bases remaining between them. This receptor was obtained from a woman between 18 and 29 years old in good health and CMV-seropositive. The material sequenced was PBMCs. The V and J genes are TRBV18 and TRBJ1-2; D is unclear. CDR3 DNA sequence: TGTGCCAGCTCACGAGAACCCTCTGGCTACACCTTC. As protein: CASSREPSGYTF.